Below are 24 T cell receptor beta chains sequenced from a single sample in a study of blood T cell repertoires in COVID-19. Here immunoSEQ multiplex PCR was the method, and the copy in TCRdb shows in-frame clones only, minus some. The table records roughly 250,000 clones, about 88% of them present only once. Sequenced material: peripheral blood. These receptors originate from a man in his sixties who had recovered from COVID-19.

In DNA, the CDR3 is TGTGCCAGCAGTCCCGGGACAGCTAACTATGGCTACACCTTC. This codes for CASSPGTANYGYTF. The J gene is TRBJ1-2, the V gene TRBV6-4, with 7 nucleotides matching TRBD1. CDR1 MRHNA and CDR2 SNTAGT come from the germline V gene. This CDR3 contains 14 residues. V trimming: 5 bases; J trimming: 0 bases; junction bases outside the gene matches: 3.

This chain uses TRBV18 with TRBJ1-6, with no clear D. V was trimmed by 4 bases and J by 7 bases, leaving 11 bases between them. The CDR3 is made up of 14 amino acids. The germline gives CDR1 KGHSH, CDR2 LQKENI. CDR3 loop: CASSLWVANSPLHF. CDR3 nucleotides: TGTGCCAGCTCACTATGGGTAGCAAATTCACCCCTCCACTTT.

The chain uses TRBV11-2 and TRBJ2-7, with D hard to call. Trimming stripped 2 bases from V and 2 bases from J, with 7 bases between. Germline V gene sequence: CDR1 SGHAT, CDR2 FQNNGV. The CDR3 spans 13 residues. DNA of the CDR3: TGTGCCAGCAGCTTAACTTTTACCTACGAGCAGTACTTC. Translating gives CASSLTFTYEQYF.

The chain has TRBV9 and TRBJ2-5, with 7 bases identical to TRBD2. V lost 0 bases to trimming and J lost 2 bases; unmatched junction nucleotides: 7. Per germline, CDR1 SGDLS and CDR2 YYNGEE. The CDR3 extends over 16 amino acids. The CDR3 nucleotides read TGTGCCAGCAGCGTAGCTAAGACTAGCACTCAAGAGACCCAGTACTTC. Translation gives CASSVAKTSTQETQYF.

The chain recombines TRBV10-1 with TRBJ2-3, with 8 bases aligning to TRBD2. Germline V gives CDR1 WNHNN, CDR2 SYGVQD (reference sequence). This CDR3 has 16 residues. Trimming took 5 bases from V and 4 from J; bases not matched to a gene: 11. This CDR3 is CASSSGRGGKADTQYF. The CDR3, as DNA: TGCGCCAGCAGTTCCGGACGGGGGGGGAAAGCAGATACGCAGTATTTT.

CDR3 DNA: TGTGCCAGCAGCAAAGCCAGGACAGGGGGCGGCACAGATACGCAGTATTTT. Protein sequence: CASSKARTGGGTDTQYF. The chain links TRBV21-1 to TRBJ2-3; TRBD1 reflects the table's D call only, with no check against the DNA. TRBV21-1 is noted as a pseudogene. The CDR3 has 17 amino acids.

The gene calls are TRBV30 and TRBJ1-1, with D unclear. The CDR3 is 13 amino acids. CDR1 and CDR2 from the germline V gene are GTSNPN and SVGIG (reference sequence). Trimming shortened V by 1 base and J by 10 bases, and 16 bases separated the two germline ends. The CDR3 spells CAWSESVVSSAFF. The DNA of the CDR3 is TGTGCCTGGAGTGAATCAGTTGTCTCTTCAGCTTTCTTT. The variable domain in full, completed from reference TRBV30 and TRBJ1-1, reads SQTIHQWPATLVQPVGSPLSLECTVEGTSNPNLYWYRQAAGRGLQLLFYSVGIGQISSEVPQNLSASRPQDRQFILSSKKLLLSDSGFYLCAWSESVVSSAFFGQGTRLTVV.

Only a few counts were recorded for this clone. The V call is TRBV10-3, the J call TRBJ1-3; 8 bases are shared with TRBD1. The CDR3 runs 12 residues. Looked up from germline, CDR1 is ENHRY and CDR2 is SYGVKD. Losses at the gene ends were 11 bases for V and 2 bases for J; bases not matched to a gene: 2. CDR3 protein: CALQGAGNTIYF. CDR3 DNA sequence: TGTGCCTTACAGGGGGCTGGAAACACCATATATTTT.

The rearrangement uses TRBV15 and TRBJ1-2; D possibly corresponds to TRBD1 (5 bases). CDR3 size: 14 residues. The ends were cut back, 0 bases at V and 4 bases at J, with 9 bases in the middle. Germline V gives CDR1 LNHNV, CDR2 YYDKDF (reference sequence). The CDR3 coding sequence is TGTGCCACCAGCAGAGATCTACAGGTCTATGGCTACACCTTC. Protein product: CATSRDLQVYGYTF. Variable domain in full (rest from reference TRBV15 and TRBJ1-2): DAMVIQNPRYQVTQFGKPVTLSCSQTLNHNVMYWYQQKSSQAPKLLFHYYDKDFNNEADTPDNFQSRRPNTSFCFLDIRSPGLGDTAMYLCATSRDLQVYGYTFGSGTRLTVV.

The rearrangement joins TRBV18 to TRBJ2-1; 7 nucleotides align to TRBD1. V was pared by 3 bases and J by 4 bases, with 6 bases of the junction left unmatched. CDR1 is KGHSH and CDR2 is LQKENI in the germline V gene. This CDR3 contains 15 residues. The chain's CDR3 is CASSPDPGQYNEQFF. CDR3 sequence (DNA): TGTGCCAGCTCACCGGACCCGGGACAGTACAATGAGCAGTTCTTC. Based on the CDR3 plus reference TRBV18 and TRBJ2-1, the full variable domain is NAGVMQNPRHLVRRRGQEARLRCSPMKGHSHVYWYRQLPEEGLKFMVYLQKENIIDESGMPKERFSAEFPKEGPSILRIQQVVRGDSAAYFCASSPDPGQYNEQFFGPGTRLTVL.

CDR3 nucleotides: TGCGCCAGCAGCGGAGGTATACTCGCGGGTGAGCAGTTCTTC. Protein: CASSGGILAGEQFF. This chain connects TRBV5-1 to TRBJ2-1; possibly TRBD2 for D (5 bases). The CDR3 has 14 amino acids. Germline V gives CDR1 SGHRS, CDR2 YFSETQ. Deletions cut 4 bases from V and 9 bases from J, with 17 bases between. Full variable domain (rest looked up from reference TRBV5-1 and TRBJ2-1): KAGVTQTPRYLIKTRGQQVTLSCSPISGHRSVSWYQQTPGQGLQFLFEYFSETQRNKGNFPGRFSGRQFSNSRSEMNVSTLELGDSALYLCASSGGILAGEQFFGPGTRLTVL.

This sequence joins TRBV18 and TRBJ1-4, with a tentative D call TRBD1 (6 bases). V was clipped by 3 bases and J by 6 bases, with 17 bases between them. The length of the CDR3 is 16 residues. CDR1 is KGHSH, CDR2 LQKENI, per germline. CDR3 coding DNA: TGTGCCAGCTCACCGACAACAGGGCGGGTGGATGAAAAACTGTTTTTT. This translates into CASSPTTGRVDEKLFF.

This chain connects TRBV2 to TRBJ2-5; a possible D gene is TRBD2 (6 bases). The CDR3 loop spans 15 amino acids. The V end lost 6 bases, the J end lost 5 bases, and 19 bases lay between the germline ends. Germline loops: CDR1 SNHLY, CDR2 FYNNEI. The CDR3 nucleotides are TGTGCCAGCAGGACTAACGGGGTCCGGGGGGAGACCCAGTACTTC. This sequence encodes CASRTNGVRGETQYF.

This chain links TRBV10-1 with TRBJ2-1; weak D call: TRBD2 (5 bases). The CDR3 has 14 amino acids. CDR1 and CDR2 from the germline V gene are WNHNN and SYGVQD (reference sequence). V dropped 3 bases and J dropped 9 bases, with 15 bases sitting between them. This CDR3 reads CASSEGLARSEQFF. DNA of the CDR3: TGCGCCAGCAGTGAAGGACTGGCTCGCAGTGAGCAGTTCTTC.

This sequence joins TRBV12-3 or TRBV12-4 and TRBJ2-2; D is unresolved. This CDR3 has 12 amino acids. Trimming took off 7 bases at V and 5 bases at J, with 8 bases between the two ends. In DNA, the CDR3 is TGTGCCAGCACCCCGCGAACCGGGGAGCTGTTTTTT. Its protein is CASTPRTGELFF.

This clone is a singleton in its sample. This chain's CDR3 is CASTPGTGGFRSNQPQHF. The CDR3, as DNA: TGTGCCAGCACCCCCGGGACAGGGGGTTTTAGGAGCAATCAGCCCCAGCATTTT. This chain joins TRBV19 and TRBJ1-5, with 11 bases matching TRBD1. In germline, CDR1 is LNHDA, CDR2 SQIVND (reference sequence). V lost 9 bases, J lost 1 base, and 14 bases stayed unmatched. The CDR3 sequence is 18 residues long.

The CDR3 here is CASSLRGQGRETQYF. For the CDR3, the DNA is TGTGCCAGCAGTTTACGGGGACAGGGGAGGGAGACCCAGTACTTC. The chain has TRBV27 and TRBJ2-5; 10 bases agree with TRBD1. The CDR3 is made up of 15 amino acids. The V gene's germline CDR1 is MNHEY and CDR2 SMNVEV (reference sequence). Losses at the gene ends were 2 bases for V and 5 bases for J; bases not matched to a gene: 5.

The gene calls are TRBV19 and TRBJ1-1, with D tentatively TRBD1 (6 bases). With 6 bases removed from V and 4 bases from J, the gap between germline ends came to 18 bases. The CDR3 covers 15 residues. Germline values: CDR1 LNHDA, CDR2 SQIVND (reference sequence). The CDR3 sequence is CASREGDHRVTEAFF. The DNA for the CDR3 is TGTGCCAGTAGAGAGGGGGATCACCGAGTCACTGAAGCTTTCTTT.

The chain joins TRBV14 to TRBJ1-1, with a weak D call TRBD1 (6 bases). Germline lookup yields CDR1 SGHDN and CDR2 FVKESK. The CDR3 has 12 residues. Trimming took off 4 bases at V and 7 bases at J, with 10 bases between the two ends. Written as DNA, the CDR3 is TGTGCCAGCAGCCTACAGGGTTTTGAAGCTTTCTTT. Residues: CASSLQGFEAFF.

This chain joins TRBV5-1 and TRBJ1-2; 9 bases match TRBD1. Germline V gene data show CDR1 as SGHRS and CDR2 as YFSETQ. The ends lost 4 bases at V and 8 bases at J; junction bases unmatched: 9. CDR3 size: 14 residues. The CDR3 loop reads CASSLLGQGHGYTF. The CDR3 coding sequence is TGCGCCAGCAGCCTCTTAGGACAGGGGCACGGCTACACCTTC.

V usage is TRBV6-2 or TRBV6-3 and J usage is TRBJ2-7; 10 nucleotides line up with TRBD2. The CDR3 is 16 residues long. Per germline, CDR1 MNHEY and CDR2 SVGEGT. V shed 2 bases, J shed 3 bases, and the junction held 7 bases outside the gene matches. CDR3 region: CASSYPKLAGNYEQYF. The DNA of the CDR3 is TGTGCCAGCAGTTACCCGAAACTAGCGGGGAACTACGAGCAGTACTTC.

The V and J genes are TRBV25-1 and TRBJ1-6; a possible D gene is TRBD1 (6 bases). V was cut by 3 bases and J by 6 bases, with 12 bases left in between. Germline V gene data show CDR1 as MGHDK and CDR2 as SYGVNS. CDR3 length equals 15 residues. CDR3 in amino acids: CASSDAWTVNSPLHF. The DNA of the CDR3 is TGTGCCAGCAGTGATGCCTGGACAGTTAATTCACCCCTCCACTTT.

CDR3 in DNA: TGTGCCAGCACCCTGGGGCCATCCGAAGCTTTCTTT. As protein: CASTLGPSEAFF. The chain has TRBV12-3 or TRBV12-4 and TRBJ1-1, with D possibly being TRBD1 (5 bases). Trimming cost V 7 bases and J 8 bases, with 14 bases left between them. The CDR3 has 12 residues.

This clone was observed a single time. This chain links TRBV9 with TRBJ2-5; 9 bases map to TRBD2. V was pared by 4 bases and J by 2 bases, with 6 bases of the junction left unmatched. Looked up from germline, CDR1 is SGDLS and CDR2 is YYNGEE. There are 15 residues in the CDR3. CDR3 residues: CASSTGTSTQETQYF. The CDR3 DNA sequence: TGTGCCAGCAGCACGGGGACTAGCACACAAGAGACCCAGTACTTC.